A selection of T cell receptor beta chains follows, all from one sample in a study of blood T cell repertoires in COVID-19. Clones were sequenced by immunoSEQ multiplex PCR, and TCRdb holds only the in-frame ones, with some missing. The repertoire holds about 170,000 clones, with around nine tenths as singletons. Sequences were obtained from peripheral blood. These receptor sequences come from a man younger than 35 with active or convalescent COVID-19. Both conserved end residues are part of each CDR3. The D gene is left open where the match is weak. A clone size is listed for some rows: how often the clone was seen (once, few, many), or a class if it is expanded.

v_call	d_call	j_call	clone_size	cdr3_aa	cdr3_nt
TRBV4-1	.	TRBJ2-3	.	CASSQALYTDTQYF	TGCGCCAGCAGCCAAGCCCTCTACACAGATACGCAGTATTTT
TRBV2	.	TRBJ2-3	.	CASTVPGAFDTQYF	TGTGCCAGCACCGTCCCTGGGGCATTCGATACGCAGTATTTT
TRBV5-1	.	TRBJ2-2	.	CASSFSIWRGNTGELFF	TGCGCCAGCAGCTTTTCGATTTGGCGGGGAAACACCGGGGAGCTGTTTTTT
TRBV28	.	TRBJ2-7	.	CASSFGLSLNEQYF	TGTGCCAGCAGTTTTGGTCTATCCCTTAACGAGCAGTACTTC
TRBV19	.	TRBJ1-5	.	CASTESGYQPQHF	TGTGCCAGTACCGAATCGGGTTATCAGCCCCAGCATTTT
TRBV2	TRBD2	TRBJ2-3	.	CASSGDSGDTQYF	TGTGCCAGCAGTGGCGATAGCGGGGATACGCAGTATTTT
TRBV11-2	.	TRBJ2-3	.	CASSLDRGGDTQYF	TGTGCCAGCAGCTTAGACAGGGGTGGAGATACGCAGTATTTT
TRBV5-6	TRBD1	TRBJ1-2	.	CASSSDRGAYGYTF	TGTGCCAGCAGCTCGGACAGGGGAGCCTATGGCTACACCTTC
TRBV5-1	TRBD2	TRBJ2-1	.	CASSLASTSGREDEQFF	TGCGCCAGCAGCCTCGCCTCGACTAGCGGGAGAGAGGATGAGCAGTTCTTC
TRBV28	TRBD1	TRBJ1-1	.	CASRGTGNRAFF	TGTGCCAGCAGGGGGACAGGGAATCGGGCTTTCTTT
TRBV27	.	TRBJ1-6	.	CASSFGSSYNSPLHF	TGTGCCAGCAGTTTTGGTAGCTCCTATAATTCACCCCTCCACTTT
TRBV29-1	.	TRBJ1-1	few	CSVLGGAGPTEAFF	TGCAGCGTTTTGGGCGGGGCAGGGCCCACTGAAGCTTTCTTT
TRBV6-5	.	TRBJ1-2	.	CASSQTDGSYGYTF	TGTGCCAGCAGTCAGACAGACGGAAGTTATGGCTACACCTTC
TRBV6-2/TRBV6-3	TRBD2	TRBJ2-5	.	CASSYPGGSFGETQYF	TGTGCCAGCAGTTATCCGGGAGGAAGCTTTGGAGAGACCCAGTACTTC
TRBV5-4	.	TRBJ1-2	.	CASSSPPGGNSYGYTF	TGTGCCAGCAGCTCCCCCCCGGGAGGTAACAGCTATGGCTACACCTTC
TRBV6-5	TRBD1	TRBJ2-5	.	CASGRDRGRETQYF	TGTGCCAGCGGCAGGGACAGAGGCAGGGAGACCCAGTACTTC
TRBV6-5	TRBD2	TRBJ2-1	once	CASTERETGNEQFF	TGTGCCAGCACCGAGCGGGAGACCGGCAATGAGCAGTTCTTC
TRBV18	.	TRBJ2-2	few	CASSRFDRTTPGELFF	TGTGCCAGCTCACGATTCGACAGGACCACCCCCGGGGAGCTGTTTTTT
TRBV10-3	.	TRBJ1-5	.	CAISEARSNQPQHF	TGTGCCATCAGTGAGGCACGGAGCAATCAGCCCCAGCATTTT
TRBV2	TRBD2	TRBJ2-5	.	CASSGLAGENIQETQYF	TGTGCCAGCAGTGGGCTAGCGGGAGAGAATATCCAAGAGACCCAGTACTTC
TRBV5-1	TRBD1	TRBJ1-1	.	CASSPDRGNTEAFF	TGCGCCAGCAGCCCGGACAGGGGGAACACTGAAGCTTTCTTT
TRBV18	.	TRBJ2-5	.	CASSFGRGSQETQYF	TGTGCCAGCTCTTTCGGCCGGGGTAGCCAAGAGACCCAGTACTTC
TRBV24-1	.	TRBJ1-1	once	CATREGADRFEAFF	TGTGCCACCAGAGAAGGGGCGGACAGATTTGAAGCTTTCTTT
TRBV4-1	TRBD1	TRBJ1-2	.	CASSQVGTGGFGYTF	TGCGCCAGCAGCCAAGTTGGGACAGGGGGCTTCGGCTACACCTTC
TRBV27	TRBD1	TRBJ2-2	.	CASSTRGYTGELFF	TGTGCCAGCAGTACCAGGGGGTATACCGGGGAGCTGTTTTTT
TRBV28	.	TRBJ1-2	.	CASSFQLNRRPYQGYTF	TGTGCCAGCAGTTTTCAACTAAACAGGCGACCATACCAAGGCTACACCTTC
TRBV19	TRBD2	TRBJ2-7	.	CASSPSGSWYEQYF	TGTGCCAGTAGTCCTAGCGGGAGTTGGTACGAGCAGTACTTC
TRBV6-5	TRBD1	TRBJ2-3	.	CASSSGQGYTDTQYF	TGTGCCAGCAGTTCGGGACAGGGGTACACAGATACGCAGTATTTT
TRBV19	.	TRBJ2-3	once	CASSTPGPTGDTQYF	TGTGCCAGTAGTACACCGGGCCCTACGGGGGATACGCAGTATTTT
TRBV6-1	.	TRBJ1-5	few	CASSEALSLKPQHF	TGTGCCAGCAGTGAAGCGCTTAGTCTGAAGCCCCAGCATTTT
TRBV2	TRBD1	TRBJ1-5	.	CASSAGTGGHQPQHF	TGTGCCAGCAGTGCCGGGACAGGGGGCCATCAGCCCCAGCATTTT
TRBV28	TRBD2	TRBJ2-3	.	CASRSGTSADTQYF	TGTGCCAGCAGATCCGGGACTAGCGCAGATACGCAGTATTTT
TRBV2	TRBD2	TRBJ2-7	.	CASSGIGLAELYEQYF	TGTGCCAGCAGTGGGATTGGACTAGCGGAGCTGTACGAGCAGTACTTC
TRBV9	.	TRBJ2-7	.	CASSVARGGGEQYF	TGTGCCAGCAGCGTAGCAAGGGGGGGAGGAGAGCAGTACTTC
TRBV12-3/TRBV12-4	.	TRBJ1-1	.	CASSLGFGAFF	TGTGCCAGCAGTTTAGGTTTCGGAGCTTTCTTT
TRBV25-1	.	TRBJ1-5	.	CASSGRGANQPQHF	TGTGCCAGCAGTGGCAGGGGAGCCAATCAGCCCCAGCATTTT
TRBV19	TRBD2	TRBJ2-1	.	CASSIDGGRINEQFF	TGTGCCAGTAGTATAGATGGCGGGAGGATCAATGAGCAGTTCTTC
TRBV7-2	.	TRBJ2-3	.	CASSLVGGGTDTQYF	TGTGCCAGCAGCTTGGTGGGAGGGGGGACAGATACGCAGTATTTT
TRBV7-9	TRBD2	TRBJ2-3	few	CASSLPFGTSGPTDTQYF	TGTGCCAGCAGCTTACCCTTCGGGACTAGCGGTCCCACAGATACGCAGTATTTT
TRBV5-1	.	TRBJ2-7	.	CASSFWTGAPYEQYF	TGCGCCAGCAGCTTTTGGACGGGAGCCCCCTACGAGCAGTACTTC
TRBV7-8	.	TRBJ1-1	few	CASSSVRDILEEAFF	TGTGCCAGCAGCTCCGTCAGGGACATTCTAGAGGAAGCTTTCTTT
TRBV13	TRBD2	TRBJ2-1	.	CASSWGAGSYNEQFF	TGTGCCAGCAGCTGGGGAGCGGGATCCTACAATGAGCAGTTCTTC
TRBV9	TRBD2	TRBJ2-7	.	CASSGAWGGEQYF	TGTGCCAGCAGCGGCGCCTGGGGGGGCGAGCAGTACTTC
TRBV3-1/TRBV3-2	.	TRBJ2-1	once	CASSRLAGASNEQFF	TGTGCCAGCAGCCGTCTGGCGGGGGCCTCAAATGAGCAGTTCTTC
TRBV11-3	.	TRBJ1-4	once	CASSSGQGGSLTVFF	TGTGCCAGCAGCTCAGGTCAGGGAGGCTCTTTGACGGTGTTTTTT
TRBV16	.	TRBJ1-3	.	CASSQGRTISGNTIYF	TGTGCCAGCAGCCAAGGACGGACAATTTCTGGAAACACCATATATTTT
TRBV7-2	.	TRBJ2-7	.	CASSFSGEQYF	TGTGCCAGCAGCTTCTCAGGCGAGCAGTACTTC
TRBV6-5	TRBD1	TRBJ1-1	.	CASSYLNDRDSEAFF	TGTGCCAGCAGTTACCTAAACGACCGGGACAGTGAAGCTTTCTTT
TRBV15	.	TRBJ1-5	.	CATSTWGVSNQPQHF	TGTGCCACTAGTACGTGGGGGGTTAGCAATCAGCCCCAGCATTTT
TRBV5-1	.	TRBJ2-1	.	CASSWSPSSSYNEQFF	TGCGCCAGCAGCTGGAGTCCGTCCAGCTCCTACAATGAGCAGTTCTTC
TRBV7-9	TRBD1	TRBJ1-1	.	CASSVSQGNYGTEAFF	TGTGCCAGCAGCGTATCACAGGGGAATTACGGCACTGAAGCTTTCTTT
TRBV2	.	TRBJ2-7	.	CASSSRDSRRYEQYF	TGTGCCAGCTCATCCCGGGACTCTAGGAGATACGAGCAGTACTTC
TRBV29-1	TRBD2	TRBJ2-5	once	CSVGLPAGGDETQYF	TGCAGCGTTGGGCTTCCAGCGGGAGGCGATGAGACCCAGTACTTC
TRBV7-9	.	TRBJ2-6	.	CASSLNLGQSSGANVLTF	TGTGCCAGCAGCTTGAACTTAGGACAGAGCTCTGGGGCCAACGTCCTGACTTTC